This TCR beta chain was captured by sequencing in a study of beta chain features in type 1 diabetes. Study-wide points: More deletions and fewer insertions at VDJ junctions were seen in type 1 diabetes patients. Shorter templates might be favored by PCR, equally in patients and controls. People with Type 1 diabetes carried modestly yet significantly shorter TCRB CDR3s in all four CD4+ subsets.

Every bit of the isolated RNA underwent reverse transcription, so sequencing read expressed TCRB transcripts. The data were produced by immunoSEQ multiplex PCR, yet TCRdb's version contains in-frame clones alone and is incomplete. Of 140,000 or so clones in the sample, more than 10% are singletons; the top ten hold about 1.3%. The CDR3 has 14 residues. Germline CDR1 reads SEHNR; CDR2 reads FQNEAQ (reference sequence). Trimming cost V 5 bases and J 0 bases, with 11 bases left between them. Note on this clone: Antigen unknown.

Central memory, naive, regulatory and stem cell-like memory CD4+ cells were sorted by CD45RO/CCR7/CD25/CD127/CD95/CD27. Purities in excess of 95% were seen in all sorted populations. This receptor was obtained from a young man with type 1 diabetes. The chain recombines TRBV7-9 with TRBJ2-7; tentatively, D is TRBD1 (6 bases). Sequencing used central memory CD4+ T cells from blood. The CDR3 is CASSGTQISYEQYF. The DNA of the CDR3 is TGTGCCAGCAGCGGGACACAGATCTCCTACGAGCAGTACTTC.